This T cell receptor (beta chain) was identified in a study of monozygotic twins with inflammatory bowel disease. This CDR3 has 15 residues. Germline CDR1 reads MNHNS; CDR2 reads SASEGT. TCRdb re-called the 5' RACE reads and shows each CDR3 protein once, DNA omitted. The repertoire table contains around 400,000 distinct CDR3 sequences. The sequencing sample was made of blood. The gene calls are TRBV6-1 and TRBJ1-5; lacking DNA, the TRBD1 call made by TCRdb goes unchecked. The source of this sequence is a human donor with ulcerative colitis or Crohn's disease, or a healthy co-twin of an affected twin (not recorded which). The CDR3 sequence is CASSTGGSGNQPQHF.